This entry lists 8 T cell receptor beta chains sequenced from one sample in a study of PD-1 blockade in mismatch repair-deficient tumors. Produced via immunoSEQ multiplex PCR; TCRdb's table is partial and in-frame only. The sample includes around 100,000 clones, over 65% of them seen just once. Specimen: peripheral blood, collected about 36 weeks after starting pembrolizumab. The receptors were sampled from an adult with mismatch repair-deficient cancer.

The V call is TRBV13, the J call TRBJ2-5; unclear D gene. Germline lookup yields CDR1 PRHDT and CDR2 FYEKMQ (reference sequence). The V end lost 5 bases, the J end lost 1 base, and 11 bases lay between the germline ends. The CDR3 totals 14 residues. CDR3: CASSRRTAQETQYF. CDR3 in DNA: TGTGCCAGCAGCCGTCGCACAGCCCAAGAGACCCAGTACTTC.

CDR3 sequence: CASSEPGIGTYEQYF. CDR3 coding DNA: TGCGCCAGCAGTGAGCCGGGTATCGGTACCTACGAGCAGTACTTC. The chain links TRBV10-2 to TRBJ2-7; D remains ambiguous. CDR1 WSHSY and CDR2 SAAADI come from the germline V gene. The V end was cut by 2 bases, the J end by 2 bases, with 13 bases between. The CDR3 runs to 15 residues.

The chain recombines TRBV7-9 with TRBJ2-3; possibly TRBD1 for D (6 bases). This CDR3 has 15 residues. The germline V gene encodes CDR1 SEHNR and CDR2 FQNEAQ (reference sequence). The V gene lost 6 bases and the J gene lost 0 bases, with 13 bases spanning the gap. CDR3 nucleotides: TGTGCCAGCAGTGACAGGCTCCATAGCACAGATACGCAGTATTTT. Translated: CASSDRLHSTDTQYF. The full variable domain, with the rest looked up from reference TRBV7-9 and TRBJ2-3, is DTGVSQNPRHKITKRGQNVTFRCDPISEHNRLYWYRQTLGQGPEFLTYFQNEAQLEKSRLLSDRFSAERPKGSFSTLEIQRTEQGDSAMYLCASSDRLHSTDTQYFGPGTRLTVL.

This clone appeared once. CDR3 nucleotide sequence: TGTGCCAGCAGCGCACCATCACAGTTTACTGAAGCTTTCTTT. This encodes CASSAPSQFTEAFF. The chain is built from TRBV28 and TRBJ1-1; no clear D. Trimming took 6 bases from V and 5 from J, leaving 16 bases between them. This CDR3 has 14 amino acids. CDR1 and CDR2 (germline): MDHEN, SYDVKM.

A few counts support this clone. The rearrangement joins TRBV18 to TRBJ1-2, with a tentative D call TRBD1 (6 bases). Looked up from germline, CDR1 is KGHSH and CDR2 is LQKENI. Trimming stripped 5 bases from V and 4 bases from J, with 11 bases between. CDR3 length: 13 residues. This CDR3 reads CASSTRQVYGYTF. The CDR3 nucleotides are TGTGCCAGCTCAACCCGACAGGTCTATGGCTACACCTTC.

As for this clone: This may stem from a read error, because a much larger clone lies one nucleotide away. Different DNA sequences within this sample yield the same CDR3. V is TRBV7-2 and J is TRBJ1-1; D remains ambiguous. The CDR3 extends over 12 amino acids. Germline CDR1 reads SGHTA; CDR2 reads FQGNSA. Trimming took off 5 bases at V and 0 bases at J, with 4 bases between the two ends. The CDR3 loop reads CASSPLNTEAFF. CDR3 nucleotides: TGTGCCAGCAGCCCGTTGAACACTGAAGCTTTCTTT.

V usage is TRBV10-3 and J usage is TRBJ1-2; 10 bases match TRBD1. V shed 8 bases, J shed 8 bases, and the junction held 8 bases outside the gene matches. The CDR3 runs to 13 residues. The germline V gene encodes CDR1 ENHRY and CDR2 SYGVKD. This CDR3 reads CAIQGQGMWGYTF. Here the CDR3 DNA reads TGTGCCATCCAGGGACAGGGGATGTGGGGCTACACCTTC.

This clone came up a few times. V and J are TRBV27 and TRBJ2-3; no firm D call. Germline V CDR1 and CDR2: MNHEY, SMNVEV (reference sequence). This CDR3 comprises 13 residues. The ends were cut back, 6 bases at V and 2 bases at J, with 9 bases in the middle. The CDR3 bases are TGTGCCAGCAGGAAGGCCGACACAGATACGCAGTATTTT. Its protein product is CASRKADTDTQYF.